The T cell receptor (beta chain) under discussion was sequenced for a study of blood T cell repertoires in COVID-19. The overall study: From T cells, B-cell-depleted T cells, or PBMCs came the material, which was cDNA or gDNA.

Produced via immunoSEQ multiplex PCR; TCRdb's table is partial and in-frame only. The top ten clones hold roughly 8.2% of a sample with roughly 160,000 clones, about 86% of them seen once. Trimming took 4 bases from V and 5 from J, leaving 6 bases between them. CDR1 SNHLY and CDR2 FYNNEI come from the germline V gene. The CDR3 length is 12 residues. The origin of this receptor is a man in his 60s with acute or convalescent COVID-19. The chain recombines TRBV2 with TRBJ2-1; no clear D. Material: peripheral blood. Here the CDR3 reads CASSALDNEQFF. In DNA form, the CDR3 reads TGTGCCAGCAGTGCATTAGACAATGAGCAGTTCTTC.